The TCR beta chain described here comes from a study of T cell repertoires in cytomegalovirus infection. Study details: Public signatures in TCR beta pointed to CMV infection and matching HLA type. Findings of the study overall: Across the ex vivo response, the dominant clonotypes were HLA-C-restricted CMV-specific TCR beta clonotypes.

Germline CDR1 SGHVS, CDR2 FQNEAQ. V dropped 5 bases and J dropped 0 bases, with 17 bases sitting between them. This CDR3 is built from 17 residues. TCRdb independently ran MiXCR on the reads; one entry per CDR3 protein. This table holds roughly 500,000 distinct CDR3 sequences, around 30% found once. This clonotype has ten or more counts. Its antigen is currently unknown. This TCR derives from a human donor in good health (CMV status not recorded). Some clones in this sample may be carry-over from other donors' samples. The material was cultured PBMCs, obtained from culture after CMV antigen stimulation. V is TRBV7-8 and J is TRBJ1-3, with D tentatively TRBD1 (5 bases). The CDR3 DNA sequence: TGTGCCAGCAGCCCTACGGGACGCTGGAGCTCTGGAAACACCATATATTTT. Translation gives CASSPTGRWSSGNTIYF.